This T cell receptor beta chain was sequenced in a study of cytomegalovirus exposure and HLA in healthy donors. Study-level information: Within the Caucasian-associated ancestry cluster were roughly 81% of the roughly 430 genotyped donors. Regarding the study as a whole: Reports described diagnosis of cytomegalovirus status by the classifier as highly specific and sensitive. About 87% or about 30% of the time was how often most TCR beta V segments were productive, according to an earlier analysis. Common viral pathogens seemed, in a later analysis, to connect with several of the most significant clusters.

Trimming took off 2 bases at V and 7 bases at J, with 17 bases between the two ends. This CDR3 has 15 residues. Germline CDR1 is MNHEY and CDR2 is SMNVEV (reference sequence). Details on this clone: As yet, its antigen is unknown.

With 60 Vbeta and 13 Jbeta primers, the PCR was carried out. Produced via immunoSEQ multiplex PCR; TCRdb's table is partial and in-frame only. The sample records 250,000 to 350,000 clones, approximately 80% being singletons. The clonotype was recovered from a girl aged 2 to 10 in good health and CMV-seronegative. The sample comprised PBMCs. The gene calls are TRBV27 and TRBJ1-2, with D possibly being TRBD1 (5 bases). CDR3 sequence (DNA): TGTGCCAGCAGTTTAACGACTGACAGTCATCTTGGCTACACCTTC. This gives the protein CASSLTTDSHLGYTF.